The present TCR beta chain was sequenced within a study of T cells after yellow fever vaccination. There are many counts of this clonotype. Germline lookup yields CDR1 GTSNPN and CDR2 SVGIG (reference sequence). The CDR3 is made up of 14 amino acids. Trimming shortened V by 4 bases and J by 6 bases, and 17 bases separated the two germline ends. The study made its TCR cDNA through 5'RACE template switching. That step introduced a universal primer site along with UMIs. TCRdb re-called the 5' RACE reads with MiXCR, one entry per CDR3 protein. The data contain 400,000 or so distinct CDR3 sequences, approximately 6% of them singletons.

This receptor was identified in a man aged 25 to 40 who received the YFV17D yellow fever vaccine. This material consisted of PBMCs, taken 5 days after the yellow fever booster vaccination. The J gene is TRBJ2-3, the V gene TRBV30; D is ambiguous. CDR3 DNA sequence: TGTGCCTGGACCACGGGTCTCACGGGTGATACGCAGTATTTT. Its protein product is CAWTTGLTGDTQYF.